Listed here is a single TCR beta chain. The antigen it recognizes is unknown. Base qualities are not recorded, but no much larger clone differs from it by a single base. The immunoSEQ Assay, a bias-controlled multiplex PCR, was used to amplify TCRbeta CDR3 regions from genomic DNA. On the authors' methods: Nucleated cell counts per sample were estimated from amplification of reference gene primers within the assay. To quantify the absolute abundance of each unique TCRbeta CDR3 rearrangement, sequence reads were collapsed and filtered. For each sample, productive Simpson clonality was calculated as the square root of Simpson's diversity index across productive rearrangements. Sourced from immuneACCESS, this table was stored by TCRdb with only in-frame sequences that have V and J called. A share of the clones is absent; for the studies checked, an unresolved V gene accounts for under half, and the remainder has no known explanation. V and J calls and clone size come straight from that table; D and trimming were deduced from the DNA. Recorded for this sample are 70,000 or so clones; roughly 87% of them occurred a single time. About 11% of the sample is taken by the ten largest.

Whole blood was collected in K2EDTA tubes by collaborating institutions according to the institutions' own protocols. For TCRbeta analysis, collaborators shipped samples in one of three forms: frozen whole blood, isolated PBMCs, or DNA extracted from either of those sample types. This sample is part of a study of blood T cell repertoires in COVID-19 (dated by TCRdb to 2019 to 2021). In terms of the full investigation: Samples from collaborators originated in the United States, Italy and Spain and spanned both the acute and convalescent phases of COVID-19. A freely available public database, intended as a resource for researchers studying the immune response to SARS-CoV-2, is where the repertoires were released. Where HLA class I and class II types were available, the types were taken from metadata supplied by the sample provider, not from assay-based typing. The samples were drawn from two sources: the first 160 participants of the ongoing ImmuneRACE study, and fewer than 1,500 subjects contributed by 6 global collaborators. A de-identified subject ID, COVID-19 status, age in years and sex were almost always included in the sample metadata. Subjects who had been exposed to COVID-19, were actively infected with it, or had recovered from it provided the deeply sampled blood TCRbeta repertoires that made up the dataset. The material from the prospective study consisted of cDNA or gDNA derived from T cells, B-cell-depleted T cells, or PBMCs. The full study reports these points: The quantity of clinical and demographic metadata differed by source and by participant and was supplied without curation.

Reading the germline V gene (reference sequence) gives CDR1 LGHDT and CDR2 YNNKEL. The CDR3 measures 15 amino acids from cysteine to phenylalanine. The DNA shown is the 45-base CDR3, in frame from base 1. Trimming removed 4 bases from V and 8 bases from J; the gene matches leave 9 bases unexplained. This receptor was identified in a woman in her late teens or twenties with acute or convalescent COVID-19. Sequenced material: peripheral blood. The sequence joins TRBV3-1 (or the pseudogene TRBV3-2) to TRBJ2-1; 9 bases in the junction line up with TRBD1. The DNA sequence is TGTGCCAGCAGCCTCCGGACAGGGGTTAACTATGAGCAGTTCTTC. It encodes CASSLRTGVNYEQFF.